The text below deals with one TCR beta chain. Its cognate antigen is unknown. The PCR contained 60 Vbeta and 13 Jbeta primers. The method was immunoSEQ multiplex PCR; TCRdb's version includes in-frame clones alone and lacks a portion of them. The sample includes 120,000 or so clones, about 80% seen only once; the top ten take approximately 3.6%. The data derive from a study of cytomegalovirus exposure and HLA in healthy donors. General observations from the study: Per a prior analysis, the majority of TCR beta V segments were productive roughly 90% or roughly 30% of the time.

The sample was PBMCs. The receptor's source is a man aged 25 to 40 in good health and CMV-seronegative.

The DNA of the CDR3 is TGTGCCAGCAGCCGCGACAGGAACCCTAGCACAGATACGCAGTATTTT. Translated, it gives CASSRDRNPSTDTQYF. The rearrangement joins TRBV7-9 to TRBJ2-3; D is perhaps TRBD1 (6 bases). The CDR3 is 16 residues long. Germline CDR1 reads SEHNR; CDR2 reads FQNEAQ (reference sequence). Trimming stripped 5 bases from V and 0 bases from J, with 15 bases between.